This T cell receptor beta chain appears in the sequencing data of a study of regulatory T cells. As regards this clone: The antigen is undetermined.

Looked up from germline, CDR1 is MDHEN and CDR2 is SYDVKM. V trimming: 10 bases; J trimming: 0 bases; junction bases outside the gene matches: 5. The CDR3 is made up of 14 amino acids. The PCR used 52 TRBV and 13 TRBJ primers. Assay used: immunoSEQ multiplex PCR; TCRdb lists only in-frame clones, some missing. The table has some 17,000 clones, about 92% seen once. Every patient with CD3G deficiency had evidence of autoimmunity. Findings of the study overall: Control CD8+ cells showed a nonsignificant trend toward higher Shannon entropy than patient CD8+ cells. Skewed V and J usage and few unique V-J pairs marked patient repertoires, most in Tregs.

The TCR was taken from a young adult with CD3G deficiency. The chain has TRBV28 and TRBJ2-2, with TRBD1 identical over 7 bases. Sample: CD8+ T cells sorted from blood. The CDR3 DNA follows: TGTGCCACCTTAGACAGGGCGAACACCGGGGAGCTGTTTTTT. Residues: CATLDRANTGELFF.